The present TCR beta chain was sequenced within a study of neurological immune-mediated disorders. For the study at large: Relapsing-remitting disease affected roughly 30, and secondary progressive 3, of about 34 multiple sclerosis patients. Whole-study findings and limits: Phylogenetic grouping assigned the repertoires of 18 of 34 multiple sclerosis patients to a single cluster of related CDR3 sequences. This cluster may be a repertoire-level signature. Expanded clones shared no CDR3 amino acid sequences across subjects, suggesting private repertoires in all groups.

Indicated time point: longitudinal time-point 2. Each CDR3 protein gets one entry after TCRdb re-called the 5' RACE reads with MiXCR. The sample carries about 80,000 distinct CDR3 sequences, 5.8% recorded once. This clonotype was counted between two and nine times. No antigen is known for it. The V gene lost 5 bases and the J gene lost 6 bases, with 5 bases spanning the gap. This CDR3 has 12 residues. The germline V gene encodes CDR1 MNHNS and CDR2 SASEGT. The chain joins TRBV6-1 to TRBJ1-6, with unresolved D. The sequenced material came from PBMCs. The receptor was isolated from a woman aged 60-75 years with multiple sclerosis. The CDR3 DNA reads TGTGCCAGCAGTAGGGTTAATTCACCCCTCCACTTT. Amino acids: CASSRVNSPLHF.